Given below is one TCR beta chain in context. Its antigen is unidentified. These data originate in a study of human T cells and chemical hapten exposure. Study in general: Slight volume differences across pooled libraries mainly accounted for varying per-sample TCR yields. Study-wide results and caveats: The study found that DPC sensitization did not change TCRs above 1 in 1000 frequency.

The germline V gene has CDR1 MNHNY and CDR2 SVGAGI (reference sequence). The V end lost 6 bases, the J end lost 9 bases, and 18 bases lay between the germline ends. This CDR3 is 15 amino acids long. From the RACE reads, TCRdb called clonotypes with MiXCR, one entry per CDR3 protein. Counted here are 60,000 to 80,000 distinct CDR3 sequences, approximately 6.5% occurring once; the ten biggest clones make up roughly 3%. Time point here: healthy volunteer bleed at 6 weeks. Blood, whole and unfractionated, served as the source for total RNA extraction. The sequence was collected from a female donor in good health. Some clones in this sample may be carry-over from other donors' samples. This sequence joins TRBV6-6 and TRBJ1-6; D uncertain. The material sequenced was whole blood. For the CDR3, the DNA is TGTGCCAGCAGCCTCTCTTTCGGGGATGGTTCACCCCTCCACTTT. Its translation: CASSLSFGDGSPLHF.